This TCR beta chain was identified during a study of blood T cells in healthy people across ages. Study-wide results and limits: Both higher diversity and more naive CD4+ cells marked long-lived donors when set against aged donors. Because sorting was not performed, PBMCs prevented conclusive naive versus antigen-experienced comparison.

Each donor gave ten milliliters of peripheral blood. CDR1 SQVTM and CDR2 ANQGSEA come from the germline V gene. This CDR3 spans 12 amino acids. The V and J ends lost 2 bases and 13 bases respectively, with 15 bases between them. On this clonotype: No antigen is known for it.

The second PCR ran about 6 to 12 cycles with a sample-barcoded 5' primer and J-beta primers. TCRdb itself ran the 5' RACE reads through MiXCR, one entry per CDR3 protein. The sample includes 1,800,000 or so distinct CDR3 sequences, about 39% of them seen just once. The sequenced sample was blood. The clonotype was recovered from a human donor in good health. V and J are TRBV29-1 and TRBJ1-5, with TRBD1 as a possible D gene (5 bases). The CDR3 DNA sequence: TGCAGCGTTGAACAAGGGACGGGCTTTCAGCATTTT. It yields the protein CSVEQGTGFQHF.